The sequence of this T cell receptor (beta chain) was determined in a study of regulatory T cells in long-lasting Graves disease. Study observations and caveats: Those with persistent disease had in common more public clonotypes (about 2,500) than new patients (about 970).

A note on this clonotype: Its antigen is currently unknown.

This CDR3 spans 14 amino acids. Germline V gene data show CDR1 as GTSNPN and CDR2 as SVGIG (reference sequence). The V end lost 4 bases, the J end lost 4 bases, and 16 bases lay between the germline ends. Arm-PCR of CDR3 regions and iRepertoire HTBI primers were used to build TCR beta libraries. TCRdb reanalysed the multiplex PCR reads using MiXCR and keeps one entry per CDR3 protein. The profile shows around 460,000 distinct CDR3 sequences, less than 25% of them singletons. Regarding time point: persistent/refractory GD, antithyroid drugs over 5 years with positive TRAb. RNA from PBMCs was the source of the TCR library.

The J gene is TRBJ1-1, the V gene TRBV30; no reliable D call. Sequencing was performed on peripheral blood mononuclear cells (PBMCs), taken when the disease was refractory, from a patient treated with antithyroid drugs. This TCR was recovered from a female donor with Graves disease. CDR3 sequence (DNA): TGTGCCTGGAATCTTTATAGGGTAGGCACTGAAGCTTTCTTT. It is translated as CAWNLYRVGTEAFF. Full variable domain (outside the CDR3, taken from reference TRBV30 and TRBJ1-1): SQTIHQWPATLVQPVGSPLSLECTVEGTSNPNLYWYRQAAGRGLQLLFYSVGIGQISSEVPQNLSASRPQDRQFILSSKKLLLSDSGFYLCAWNLYRVGTEAFFGQGTRLTVV.